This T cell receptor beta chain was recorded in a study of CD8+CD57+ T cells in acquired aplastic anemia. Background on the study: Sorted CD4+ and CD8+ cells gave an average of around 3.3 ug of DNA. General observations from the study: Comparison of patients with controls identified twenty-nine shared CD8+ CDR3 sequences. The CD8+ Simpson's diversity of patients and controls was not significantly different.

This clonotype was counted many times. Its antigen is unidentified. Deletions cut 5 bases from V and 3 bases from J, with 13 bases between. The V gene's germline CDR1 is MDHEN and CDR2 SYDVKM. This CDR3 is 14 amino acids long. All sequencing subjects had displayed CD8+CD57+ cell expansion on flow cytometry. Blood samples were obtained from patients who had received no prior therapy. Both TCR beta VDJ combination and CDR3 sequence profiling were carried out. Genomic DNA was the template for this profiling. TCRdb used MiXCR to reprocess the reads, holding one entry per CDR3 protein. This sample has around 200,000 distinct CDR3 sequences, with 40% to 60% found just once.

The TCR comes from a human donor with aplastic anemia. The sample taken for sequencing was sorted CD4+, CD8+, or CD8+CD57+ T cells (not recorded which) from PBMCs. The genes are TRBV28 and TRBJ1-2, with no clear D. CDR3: CASSGKTRHYGYTF. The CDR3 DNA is TGTGCCAGCAGTGGAAAAACTAGGCACTATGGCTACACCTTC.